The sequence of this T cell receptor (beta chain) was determined in a study of T cells after yellow fever vaccination. Whole-study results and caveats: FACS-sorted repertoires could harbor abundant contaminating bulk-population clonotypes. Overlap between CD4 and CD8 compartments was detected for a small share of clonotypes. Though weaker, the secondary response peaked faster, on day 5 versus 15. The booster response re-showed most primary clones: 96% CD4, approximately 86% CD8.

Per the germline V gene, CDR1 is LGHNA and CDR2 is YSLEER. The CDR3 is 13 amino acids. Trimming removed 0 bases from V and 4 bases from J, with 6 bases in between. The sample holds many counts of this clonotype. Its antigen is not identified. TCRdb re-called the 5' RACE reads through MiXCR, storing one row per CDR3 protein. The table lists roughly 180,000 distinct CDR3 sequences, 5.5% to 7.5% of them singletons. The sequenced sample was CD4+ T cells sorted from PBMCs, obtained on the day of the first yellow fever vaccination. The origin of this receptor is a man aged 18 to 29 who received the YFV17D yellow fever vaccine. The chain is built from TRBV4-3 and TRBJ1-1; D is unclear. This CDR3 reads CASSQDPGTEAFF. The DNA for the CDR3 is TGCGCCAGCAGCCAAGATCCGGGCACTGAAGCTTTCTTT.